This T cell receptor beta chain was identified in a study of OX40 agonist ivuxolimab in advanced cancers. Study-wide background: The study gave patients intravenous ivuxolimab at 0.01 to 10 mg/kg every 2 weeks. Each dose-escalation patient presented with hepatocellular carcinoma, melanoma, renal cell or head and neck cancer. The study's findings and limits: Expanded peripheral T-cell antigen specificity went undetermined.

V was clipped by 4 bases and J by 6 bases; unmatched bases: 12. This CDR3 has 16 residues. Germline CDR1 and CDR2: MGHRA and YSYEKL. Libraries were prepared by immunoSEQ multiplex PCR; TCRdb keeps only in-frame clonotypes and omits some of them. This sample carries roughly 32,000 clones, 84% of them seen once, and the ten largest clones take roughly a fifth. Note on this clone: Its antigen remains unidentified.

The receptor comes from an adult with an advanced solid tumor such as melanoma, head and neck, liver or kidney cancer. The sample here was CD4+ or CD8+ T cells sorted from blood, taken in a trial of the OX40 agonist ivuxolimab. J is TRBJ1-2 and V is TRBV4-1; 9 bases are a match to TRBD1. The CDR3 region is CASSLSSSGTGNGYTF. The CDR3, as DNA: TGCGCCAGCAGCCTATCCTCCTCCGGGACAGGGAATGGCTACACCTTC.